This TCR beta chain was documented in a study of T cell repertoires and leukemia-associated antigens. CDR1 and CDR2 (germline): DFQATT, SNEGSKA (reference sequence). V shed 6 bases and J shed 2 bases, with 10 bases lying between them. This CDR3 has 12 amino acids. Without fetal bovine serum, CD3+ T cells were rested overnight. Each CDR3 protein gets one entry after TCRdb re-called the 5' RACE reads with MiXCR. The repertoire holds 11,000 or so distinct CDR3 sequences, with about 42% as singletons. Study-wide findings and caveats: V, J, VDJ and CDR3 counts did not differ significantly among groups.

As regards this clonotype: Its antigen remains unidentified. This CDR3 is missing its conserved last phenylalanine or tryptophan, likely due to a read error.

This chain joins TRBV20-1 and TRBJ2-5; the D is unclear. This TCR was sampled from a female donor in good health. Material for sequencing was CD3+ T cells sorted from blood and cultured. This chain's CDR3 is CSALEPQETQYS. Written as DNA, the CDR3 is TGCAGTGCCCTGGAGCCACAAGAGACCCAGTACTCC.